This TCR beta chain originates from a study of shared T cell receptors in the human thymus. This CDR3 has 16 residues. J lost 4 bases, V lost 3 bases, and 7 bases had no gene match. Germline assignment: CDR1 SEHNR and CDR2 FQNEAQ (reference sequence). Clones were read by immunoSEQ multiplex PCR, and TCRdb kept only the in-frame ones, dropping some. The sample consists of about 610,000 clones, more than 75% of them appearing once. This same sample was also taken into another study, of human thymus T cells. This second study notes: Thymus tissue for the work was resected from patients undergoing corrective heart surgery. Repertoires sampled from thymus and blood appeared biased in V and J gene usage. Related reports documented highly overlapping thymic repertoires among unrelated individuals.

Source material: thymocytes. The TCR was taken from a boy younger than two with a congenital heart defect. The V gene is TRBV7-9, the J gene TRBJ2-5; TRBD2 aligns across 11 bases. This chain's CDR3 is CASSFTSGRVGETQYF. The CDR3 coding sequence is TGTGCCAGCAGCTTTACTAGCGGGAGAGTAGGAGAGACCCAGTACTTC.